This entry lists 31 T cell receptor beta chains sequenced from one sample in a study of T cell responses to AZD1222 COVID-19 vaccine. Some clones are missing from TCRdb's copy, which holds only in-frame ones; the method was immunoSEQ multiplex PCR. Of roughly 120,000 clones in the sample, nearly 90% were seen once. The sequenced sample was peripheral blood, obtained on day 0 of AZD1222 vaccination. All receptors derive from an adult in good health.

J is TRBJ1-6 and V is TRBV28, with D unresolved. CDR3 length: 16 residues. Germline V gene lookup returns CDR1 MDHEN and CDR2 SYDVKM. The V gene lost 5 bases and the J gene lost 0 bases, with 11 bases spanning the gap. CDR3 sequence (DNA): TGTGCCAGCAGTCAAAAGTTGAGCTCCTATAATTCACCCCTCCACTTT. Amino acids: CASSQKLSSYNSPLHF.

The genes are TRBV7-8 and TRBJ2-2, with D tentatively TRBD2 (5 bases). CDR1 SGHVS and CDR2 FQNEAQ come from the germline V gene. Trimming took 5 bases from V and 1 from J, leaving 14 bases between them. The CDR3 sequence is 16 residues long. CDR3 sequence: CASSPLRAVNTGELFF. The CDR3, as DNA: TGTGCCAGCAGCCCCCTAAGAGCGGTGAACACCGGGGAGCTGTTTTTT.

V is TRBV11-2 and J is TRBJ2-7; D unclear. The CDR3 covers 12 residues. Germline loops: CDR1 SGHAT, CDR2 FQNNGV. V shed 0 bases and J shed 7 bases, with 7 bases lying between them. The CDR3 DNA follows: TGTGCCAGCAGCTTAGATAGGGATGAGCAGTACTTC. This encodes CASSLDRDEQYF.

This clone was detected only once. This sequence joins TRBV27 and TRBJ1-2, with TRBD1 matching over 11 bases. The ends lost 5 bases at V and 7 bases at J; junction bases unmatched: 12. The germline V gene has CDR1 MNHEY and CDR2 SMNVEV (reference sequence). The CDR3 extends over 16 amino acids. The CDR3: CASSNTGTGGRSGYTF. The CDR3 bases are TGTGCCAGCAGTAACACCGGGACAGGGGGAAGGAGTGGCTACACCTTC.

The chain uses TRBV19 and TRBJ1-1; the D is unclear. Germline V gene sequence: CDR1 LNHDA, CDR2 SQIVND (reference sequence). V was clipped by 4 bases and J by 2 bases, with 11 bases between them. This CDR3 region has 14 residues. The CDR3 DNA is TGTGCCAGTAGTAGCCGGGAGAGAAACACTGAAGCTTTCTTT. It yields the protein CASSSRERNTEAFF.

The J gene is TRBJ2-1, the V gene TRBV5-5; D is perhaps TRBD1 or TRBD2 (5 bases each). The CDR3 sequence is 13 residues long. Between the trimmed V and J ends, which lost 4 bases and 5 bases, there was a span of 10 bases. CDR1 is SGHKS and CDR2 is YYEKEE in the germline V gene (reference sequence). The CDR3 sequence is CASSQGPHNEQFF. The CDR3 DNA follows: TGTGCCAGCAGCCAGGGACCACACAATGAGCAGTTCTTC.

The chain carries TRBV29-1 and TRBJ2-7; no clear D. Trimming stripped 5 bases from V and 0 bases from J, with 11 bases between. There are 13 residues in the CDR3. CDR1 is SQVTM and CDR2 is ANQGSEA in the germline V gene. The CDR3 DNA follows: TGCAGCGTTATGAGGCCCCTCTCCTACGAGCAGTACTTC. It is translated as CSVMRPLSYEQYF.

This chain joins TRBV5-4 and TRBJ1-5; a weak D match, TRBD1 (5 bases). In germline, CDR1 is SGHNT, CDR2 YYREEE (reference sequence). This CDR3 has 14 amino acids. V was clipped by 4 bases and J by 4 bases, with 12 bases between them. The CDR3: CASSLREMNQPQHF. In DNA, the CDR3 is TGTGCCAGCAGCCTCAGGGAGATGAATCAGCCCCAGCATTTT.

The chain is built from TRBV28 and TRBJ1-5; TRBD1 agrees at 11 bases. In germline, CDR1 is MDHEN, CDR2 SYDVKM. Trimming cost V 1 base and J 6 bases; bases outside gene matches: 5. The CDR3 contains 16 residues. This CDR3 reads CASSLSGTGGVQPQHF. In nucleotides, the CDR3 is TGTGCCAGCAGTTTATCGGGGACAGGGGGTGTTCAGCCCCAGCATTTT.

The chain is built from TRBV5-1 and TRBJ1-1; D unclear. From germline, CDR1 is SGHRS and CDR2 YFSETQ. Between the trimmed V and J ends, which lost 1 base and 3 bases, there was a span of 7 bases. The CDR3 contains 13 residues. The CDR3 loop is CASSLFGDTEAFF. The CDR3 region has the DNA TGCGCCAGCAGCTTGTTTGGAGACACTGAAGCTTTCTTT.

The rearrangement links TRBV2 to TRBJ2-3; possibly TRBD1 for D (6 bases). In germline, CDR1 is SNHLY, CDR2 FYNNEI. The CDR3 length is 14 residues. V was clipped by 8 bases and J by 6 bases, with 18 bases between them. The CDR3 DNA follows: TGTGCCAGCTATCCCGGGGCAGGGGCCGATACGCAGTATTTT. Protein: CASYPGAGADTQYF.

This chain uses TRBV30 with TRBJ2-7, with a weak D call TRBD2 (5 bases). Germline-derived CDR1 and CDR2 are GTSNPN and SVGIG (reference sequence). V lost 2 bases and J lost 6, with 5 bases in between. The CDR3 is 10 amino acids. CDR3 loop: CAWSRGEQYF. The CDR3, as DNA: TGTGCCTGGAGTCGGGGCGAGCAGTACTTC.

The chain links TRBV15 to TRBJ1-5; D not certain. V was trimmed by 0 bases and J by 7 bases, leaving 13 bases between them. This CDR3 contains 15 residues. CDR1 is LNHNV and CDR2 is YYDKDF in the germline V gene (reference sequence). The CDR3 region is CATSRDLSGEQPQHF. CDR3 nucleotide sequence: TGTGCCACCAGCAGAGATCTGTCGGGTGAGCAGCCCCAGCATTTT.

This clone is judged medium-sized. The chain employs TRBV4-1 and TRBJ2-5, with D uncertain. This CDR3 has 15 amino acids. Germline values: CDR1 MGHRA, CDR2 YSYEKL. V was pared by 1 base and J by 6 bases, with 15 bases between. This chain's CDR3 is CASSQASGSRKTQYF. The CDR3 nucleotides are TGCGCCAGCAGCCAAGCAAGTGGTAGTAGGAAGACCCAGTACTTC.

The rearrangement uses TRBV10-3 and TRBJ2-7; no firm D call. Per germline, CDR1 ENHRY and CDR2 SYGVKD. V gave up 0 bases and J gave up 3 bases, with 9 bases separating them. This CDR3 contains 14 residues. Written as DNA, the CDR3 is TGTGCCATCAGTGAGTCGGGTGCTGGCTACGAGCAGTACTTC. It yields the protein CAISESGAGYEQYF.

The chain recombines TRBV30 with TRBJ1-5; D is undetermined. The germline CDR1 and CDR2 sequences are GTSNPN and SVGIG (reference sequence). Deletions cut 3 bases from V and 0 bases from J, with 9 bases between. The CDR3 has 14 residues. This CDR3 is CAWSGDNSNQPQHF. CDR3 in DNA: TGTGCCTGGAGCGGGGATAATAGCAATCAGCCCCAGCATTTT.

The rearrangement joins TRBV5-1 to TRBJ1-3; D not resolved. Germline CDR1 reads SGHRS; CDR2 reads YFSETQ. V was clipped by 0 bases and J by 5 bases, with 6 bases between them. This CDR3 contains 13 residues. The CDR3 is CASSLEGRNTIYF. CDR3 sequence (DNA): TGCGCCAGCAGCTTGGAAGGGAGAAACACCATATATTTT.

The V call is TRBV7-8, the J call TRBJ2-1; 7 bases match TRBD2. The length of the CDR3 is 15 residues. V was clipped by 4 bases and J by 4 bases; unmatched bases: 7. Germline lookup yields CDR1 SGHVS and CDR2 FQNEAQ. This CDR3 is CASSSLAIPYNEQFF. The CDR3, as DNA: TGTGCCAGCAGCTCACTAGCGATTCCGTACAATGAGCAGTTCTTC.

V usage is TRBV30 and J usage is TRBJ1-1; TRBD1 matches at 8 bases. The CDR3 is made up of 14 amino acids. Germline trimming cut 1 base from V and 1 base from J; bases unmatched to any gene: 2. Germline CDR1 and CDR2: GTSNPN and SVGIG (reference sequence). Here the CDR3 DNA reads TGTGCCTGGAGTGCGACAGGGGCGAACACTGAAGCTTTCTTT. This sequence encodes CAWSATGANTEAFF. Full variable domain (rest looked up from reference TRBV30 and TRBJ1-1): SQTIHQWPATLVQPVGSPLSLECTVEGTSNPNLYWYRQAAGRGLQLLFYSVGIGQISSEVPQNLSASRPQDRQFILSSKKLLLSDSGFYLCAWSATGANTEAFFGQGTRLTVV.

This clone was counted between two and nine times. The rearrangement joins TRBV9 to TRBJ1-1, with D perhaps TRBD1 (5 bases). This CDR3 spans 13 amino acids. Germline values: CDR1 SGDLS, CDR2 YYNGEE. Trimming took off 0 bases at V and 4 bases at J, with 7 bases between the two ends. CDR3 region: CASSVAQGTEAFF. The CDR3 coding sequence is TGTGCCAGCAGCGTAGCGCAGGGCACTGAAGCTTTCTTT.

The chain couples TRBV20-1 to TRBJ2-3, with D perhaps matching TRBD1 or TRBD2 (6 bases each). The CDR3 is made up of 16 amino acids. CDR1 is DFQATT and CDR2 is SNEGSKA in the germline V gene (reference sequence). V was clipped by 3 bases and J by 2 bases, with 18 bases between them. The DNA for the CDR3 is TGCAGTGCTAGTATAGGGCGAGGGGGGAACACAGATACGCAGTATTTT. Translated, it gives CSASIGRGGNTDTQYF.

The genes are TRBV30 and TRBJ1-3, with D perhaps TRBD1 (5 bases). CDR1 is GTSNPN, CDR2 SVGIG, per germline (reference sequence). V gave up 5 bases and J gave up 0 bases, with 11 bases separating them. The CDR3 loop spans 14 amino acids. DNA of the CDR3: TGTGCCTGGTACTCGGGGCTCTCTGGAAACACCATATATTTT. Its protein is CAWYSGLSGNTIYF.

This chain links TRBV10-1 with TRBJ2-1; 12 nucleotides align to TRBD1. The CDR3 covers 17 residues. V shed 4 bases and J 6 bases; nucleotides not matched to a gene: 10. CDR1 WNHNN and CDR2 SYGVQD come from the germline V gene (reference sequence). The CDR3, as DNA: TGCGCCAGCAGTGTGAGCCTGGGACAGGGGGCGCGCAATGAGCAGTTCTTC. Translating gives CASSVSLGQGARNEQFF.

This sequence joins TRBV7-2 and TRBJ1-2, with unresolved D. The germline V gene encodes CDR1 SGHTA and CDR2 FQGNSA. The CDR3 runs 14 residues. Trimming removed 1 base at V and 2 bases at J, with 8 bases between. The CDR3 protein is CASSLVTGNYGYTF. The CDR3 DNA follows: TGTGCCAGCAGCTTAGTCACGGGCAACTATGGCTACACCTTC.

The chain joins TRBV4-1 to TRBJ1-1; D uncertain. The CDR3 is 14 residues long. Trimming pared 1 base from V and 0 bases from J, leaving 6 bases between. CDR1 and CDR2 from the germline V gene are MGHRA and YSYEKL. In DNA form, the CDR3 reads TGCGCCAGCAGCCAAGGAGGGTTGAACACTGAAGCTTTCTTT. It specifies CASSQGGLNTEAFF.

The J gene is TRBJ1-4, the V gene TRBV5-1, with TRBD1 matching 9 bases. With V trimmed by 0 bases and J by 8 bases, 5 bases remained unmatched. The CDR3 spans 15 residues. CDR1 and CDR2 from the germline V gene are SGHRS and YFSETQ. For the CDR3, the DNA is TGCGCCAGCAGCTTGGGGGACAGGGTGGGAGAAAAACTGTTTTTT. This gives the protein CASSLGDRVGEKLFF.

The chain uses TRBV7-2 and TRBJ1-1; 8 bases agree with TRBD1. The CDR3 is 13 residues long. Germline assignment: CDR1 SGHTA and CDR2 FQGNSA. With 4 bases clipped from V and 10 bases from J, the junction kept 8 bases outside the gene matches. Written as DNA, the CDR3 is TGTGCCAGCAGCTCCTGGACAGGGACGGTAGCTTTCTTT. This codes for CASSSWTGTVAFF.

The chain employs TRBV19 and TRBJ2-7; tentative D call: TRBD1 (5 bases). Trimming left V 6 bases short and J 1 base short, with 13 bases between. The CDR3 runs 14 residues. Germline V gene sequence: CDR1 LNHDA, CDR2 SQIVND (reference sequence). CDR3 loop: CASSKGVESYEQYF. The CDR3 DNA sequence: TGTGCCAGTAGCAAAGGGGTAGAATCCTACGAGCAGTACTTC.

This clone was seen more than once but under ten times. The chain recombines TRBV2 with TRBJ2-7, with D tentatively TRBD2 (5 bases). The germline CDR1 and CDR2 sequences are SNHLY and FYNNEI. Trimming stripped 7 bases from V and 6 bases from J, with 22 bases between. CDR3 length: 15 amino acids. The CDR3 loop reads CASTPGGIIPGEQYF. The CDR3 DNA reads TGTGCCAGCACCCCAGGAGGAATTATTCCCGGCGAGCAGTACTTC.

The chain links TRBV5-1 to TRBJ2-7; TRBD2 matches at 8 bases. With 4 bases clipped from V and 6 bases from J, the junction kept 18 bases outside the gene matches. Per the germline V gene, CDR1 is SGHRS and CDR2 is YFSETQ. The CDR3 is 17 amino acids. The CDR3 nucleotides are TGCGCCAGCAGCATTTCAAAGGGGCGGGAGGCCGTGCGCGAGCAGTACTTC. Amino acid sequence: CASSISKGREAVREQYF.

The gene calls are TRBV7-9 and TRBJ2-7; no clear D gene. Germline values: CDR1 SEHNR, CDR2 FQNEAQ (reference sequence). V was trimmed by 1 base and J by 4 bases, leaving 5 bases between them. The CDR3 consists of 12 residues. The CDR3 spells CASSLGAYEQYF. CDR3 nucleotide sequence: TGTGCCAGCAGCTTAGGGGCTTACGAGCAGTACTTC.